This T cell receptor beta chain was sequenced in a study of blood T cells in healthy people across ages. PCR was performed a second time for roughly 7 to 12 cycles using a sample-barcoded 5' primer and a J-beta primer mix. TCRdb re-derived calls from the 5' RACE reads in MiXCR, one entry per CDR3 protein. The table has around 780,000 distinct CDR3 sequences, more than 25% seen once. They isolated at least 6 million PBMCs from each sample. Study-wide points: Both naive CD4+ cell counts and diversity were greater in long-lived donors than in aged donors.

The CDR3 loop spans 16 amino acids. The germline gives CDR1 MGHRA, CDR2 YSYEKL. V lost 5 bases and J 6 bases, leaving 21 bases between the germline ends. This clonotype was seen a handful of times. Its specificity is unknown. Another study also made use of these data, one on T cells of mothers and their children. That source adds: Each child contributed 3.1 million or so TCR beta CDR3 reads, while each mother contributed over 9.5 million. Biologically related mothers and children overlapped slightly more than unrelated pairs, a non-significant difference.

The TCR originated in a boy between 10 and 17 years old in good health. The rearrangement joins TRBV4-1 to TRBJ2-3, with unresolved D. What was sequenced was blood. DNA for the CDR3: TGCGCCAGCAGCTCCCAGACATGGCTGACCAAGGATACGCAGTATTTT. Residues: CASSSQTWLTKDTQYF.